This note documents a single T cell receptor beta chain sequence. Profiling relied on immunoSEQ multiplex PCR, and the TCRdb table lists in-frame clones only, not all of them. The repertoire includes some 260,000 clones, about 85% of them detected once, and 3% sits in the top ten. The sample is drawn from a study of blood T cell repertoires in COVID-19. Study overall: Samples came from the United States, Italy and Spain, spanning acute and convalescent COVID-19. The analysed material was cDNA or gDNA that came from T cells, B-cell-depleted T cells, or PBMCs.

The CDR3 extends over 15 amino acids. The V gene's germline CDR1 is KGHSH and CDR2 LQKENI. V was cut by 0 bases and J by 4 bases, with 10 bases left in between. The sample consisted of peripheral blood. This receptor was taken from a man younger than 35 with active or convalescent COVID-19. This chain links TRBV18 with TRBJ1-5; possibly TRBD1 for D (5 bases). The CDR3 bases are TGTGCCAGCTCACCACCTCACCAGGGTAATCAGCCCCAGCATTTT. The encoded protein is CASSPPHQGNQPQHF.